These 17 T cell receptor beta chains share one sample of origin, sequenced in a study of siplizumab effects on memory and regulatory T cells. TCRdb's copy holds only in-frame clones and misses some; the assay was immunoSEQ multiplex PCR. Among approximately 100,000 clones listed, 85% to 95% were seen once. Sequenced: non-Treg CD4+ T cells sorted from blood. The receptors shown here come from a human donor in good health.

This chain's CDR3 is CAISSPGQGEEKLFF. The CDR3, as DNA: TGTGCCATCAGCAGTCCGGGACAGGGGGAAGAAAAACTGTTTTTT. The rearrangement links TRBV10-3 to TRBJ1-4, with 11 bases aligning to TRBD1. V lost 6 bases to trimming and J lost 8 bases; unmatched junction nucleotides: 8. This CDR3 comprises 15 residues. Germline V gene data show CDR1 as ENHRY and CDR2 as SYGVKD.

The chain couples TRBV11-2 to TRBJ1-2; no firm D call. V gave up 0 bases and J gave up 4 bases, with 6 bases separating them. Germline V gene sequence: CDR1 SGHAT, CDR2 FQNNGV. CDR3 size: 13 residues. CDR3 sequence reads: CASSLDNGYGYTF. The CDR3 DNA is TGTGCCAGCAGCTTAGATAACGGCTATGGCTACACCTTC.

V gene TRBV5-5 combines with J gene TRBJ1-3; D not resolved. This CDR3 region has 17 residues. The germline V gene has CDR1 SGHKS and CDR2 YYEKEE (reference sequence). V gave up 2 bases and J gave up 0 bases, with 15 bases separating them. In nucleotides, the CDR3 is TGTGCCAGCAGCTTCGAGGCCGCCCTGCTCTCTGGAAACACCATATATTTT. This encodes CASSFEAALLSGNTIYF. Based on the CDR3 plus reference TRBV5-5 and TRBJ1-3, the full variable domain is DAGVTQSPTHLIKTRGQQVTLRCSPISGHKSVSWYQQVLGQGPQFIFQYYEKEERGRGNFPDRFSARQFPNYSSELNVNALLLGDSALYLCASSFEAALLSGNTIYFGEGSWLTVV.

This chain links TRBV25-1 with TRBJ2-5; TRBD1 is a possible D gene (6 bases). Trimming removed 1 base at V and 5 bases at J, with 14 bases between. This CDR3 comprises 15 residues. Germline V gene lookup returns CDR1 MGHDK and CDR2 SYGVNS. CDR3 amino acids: CASSEFIGGDETQYF. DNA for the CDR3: TGTGCCAGCAGTGAATTTATAGGGGGAGACGAGACCCAGTACTTC. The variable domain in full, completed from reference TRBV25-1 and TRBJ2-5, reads EADIYQTPRYLVIGTGKKITLECSQTMGHDKMYWYQQDPGMELHLIHYSYGVNSTEKGDLSSESTVSRIRTEHFPLTLESARPSHTSQYLCASSEFIGGDETQYFGPGTRLLVL.

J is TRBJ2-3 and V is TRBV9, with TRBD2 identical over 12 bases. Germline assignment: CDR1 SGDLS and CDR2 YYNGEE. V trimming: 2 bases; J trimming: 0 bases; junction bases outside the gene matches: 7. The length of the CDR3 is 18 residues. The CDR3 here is CASSVGASGGASTDTQYF. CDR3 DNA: TGTGCCAGCAGCGTTGGTGCTAGCGGGGGGGCTAGCACAGATACGCAGTATTTT.

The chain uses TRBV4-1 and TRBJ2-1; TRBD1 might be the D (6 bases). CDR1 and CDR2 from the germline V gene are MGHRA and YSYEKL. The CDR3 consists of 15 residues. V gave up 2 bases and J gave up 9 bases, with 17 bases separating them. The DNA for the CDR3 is TGCGCCAGCAGCCAACCAACGACAGGTTCGGGTGAGCAGTTCTTC. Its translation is CASSQPTTGSGEQFF.

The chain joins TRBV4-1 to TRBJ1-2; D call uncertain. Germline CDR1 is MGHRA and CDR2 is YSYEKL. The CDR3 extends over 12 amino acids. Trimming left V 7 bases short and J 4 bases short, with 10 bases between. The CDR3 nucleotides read TGCGCCAGCACGGAGGGCGGCTATGGCTACACCTTC. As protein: CASTEGGYGYTF.

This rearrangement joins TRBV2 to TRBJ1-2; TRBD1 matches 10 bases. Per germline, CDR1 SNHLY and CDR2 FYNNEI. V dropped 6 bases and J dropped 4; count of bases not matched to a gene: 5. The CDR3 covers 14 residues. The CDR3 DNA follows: TGTGCCAGCAGGCCGGGACAGGGGACCTATGGCTACACCTTC. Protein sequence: CASRPGQGTYGYTF. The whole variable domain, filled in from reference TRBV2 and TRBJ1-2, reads EPEVTQTPSHQVTQMGQEVILRCVPISNHLYFYWYRQILGQKVEFLVSFYNNEISEKSEIFDDQFSVERPDGSNFTLKIRSTKLEDSAMYFCASRPGQGTYGYTFGSGTRLTVV.

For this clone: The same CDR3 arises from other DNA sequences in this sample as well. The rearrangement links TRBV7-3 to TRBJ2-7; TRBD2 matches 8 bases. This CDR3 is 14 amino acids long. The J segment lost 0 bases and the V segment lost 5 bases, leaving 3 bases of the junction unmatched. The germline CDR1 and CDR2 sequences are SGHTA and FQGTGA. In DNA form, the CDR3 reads TGTGCCAGCAGCCCGGGGGGGAGCTCCTACGAGCAGTACTTC. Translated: CASSPGGSSYEQYF.

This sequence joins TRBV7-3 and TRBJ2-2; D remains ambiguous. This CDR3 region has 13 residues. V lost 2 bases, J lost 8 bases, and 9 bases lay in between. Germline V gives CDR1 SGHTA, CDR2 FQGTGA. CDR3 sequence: CASSLFLGGELFF. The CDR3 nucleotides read TGTGCCAGCAGCTTATTTTTAGGGGGGGAGCTGTTTTTT.

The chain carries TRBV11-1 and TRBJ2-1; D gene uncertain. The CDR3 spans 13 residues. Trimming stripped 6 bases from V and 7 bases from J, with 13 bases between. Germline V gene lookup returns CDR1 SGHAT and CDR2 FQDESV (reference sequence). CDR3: CASRPGQHNEQFF. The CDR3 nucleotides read TGTGCCAGCAGGCCCGGCCAGCATAATGAGCAGTTCTTC.

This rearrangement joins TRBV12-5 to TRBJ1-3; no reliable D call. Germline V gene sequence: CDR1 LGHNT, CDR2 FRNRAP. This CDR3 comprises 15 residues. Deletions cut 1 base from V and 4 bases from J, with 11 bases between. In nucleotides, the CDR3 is TGTGCTAGTGGTTTGGGACAAGGGATAGGAAACACCATATATTTT. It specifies CASGLGQGIGNTIYF. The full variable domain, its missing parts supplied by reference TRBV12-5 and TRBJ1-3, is DARVTQTPRHKVTEMGQEVTMRCQPILGHNTVFWYRQTMMQGLELLAYFRNRAPLDDSGMPKDRFSAEMPDATLATLKIQPSEPRDSAVYFCASGLGQGIGNTIYFGEGSWLTVV.

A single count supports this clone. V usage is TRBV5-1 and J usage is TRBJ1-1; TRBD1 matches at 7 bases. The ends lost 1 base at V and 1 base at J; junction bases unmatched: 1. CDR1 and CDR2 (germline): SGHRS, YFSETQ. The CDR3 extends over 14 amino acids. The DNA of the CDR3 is TGCGCCAGCAGCTTGAGACAGGGGAACACTGAAGCTTTCTTT. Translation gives CASSLRQGNTEAFF.

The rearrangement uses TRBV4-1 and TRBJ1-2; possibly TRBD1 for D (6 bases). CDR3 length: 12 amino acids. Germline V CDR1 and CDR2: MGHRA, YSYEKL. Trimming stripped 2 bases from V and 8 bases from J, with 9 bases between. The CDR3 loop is CASSQTGLGYTF. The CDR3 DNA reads TGCGCCAGCAGCCAAACAGGGTTGGGCTACACCTTC.

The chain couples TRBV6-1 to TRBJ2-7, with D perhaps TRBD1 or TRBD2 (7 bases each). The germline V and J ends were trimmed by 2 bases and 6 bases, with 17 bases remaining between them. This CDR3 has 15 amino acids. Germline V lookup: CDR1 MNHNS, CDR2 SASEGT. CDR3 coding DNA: TGTGCCAGCAGTGAATTAGGGCAGGGGGGGGGCGAGCAGTACTTC. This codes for CASSELGQGGGEQYF.

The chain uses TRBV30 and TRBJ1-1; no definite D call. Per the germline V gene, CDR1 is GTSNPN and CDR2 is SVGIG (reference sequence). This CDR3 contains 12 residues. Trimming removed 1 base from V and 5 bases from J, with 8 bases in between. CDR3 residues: CAWSASKTEAFF. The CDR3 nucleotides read TGTGCCTGGAGTGCCAGTAAGACTGAAGCTTTCTTT.

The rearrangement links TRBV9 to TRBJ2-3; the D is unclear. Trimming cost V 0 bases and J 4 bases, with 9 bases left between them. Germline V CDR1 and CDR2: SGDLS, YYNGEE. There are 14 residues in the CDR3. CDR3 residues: CASSVGSDPDTQYF. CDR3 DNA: TGTGCCAGCAGCGTAGGTTCTGACCCAGATACGCAGTATTTT.